The 19 T cell receptor beta chains reported below all come from one sample, sequenced in a study of T cells after yellow fever vaccination. TCRdb reanalysed the 5' RACE reads using MiXCR and keeps one entry per CDR3 protein. The sample consists of more than 45,000 distinct CDR3 sequences, 5.5% to 6% of them appearing once. The sample here was PBMCs, either bulk or a sorted T-cell subset (CD4+, CD8+, memory, or dextramer-sorted; not recorded which), taken on the day of the yellow fever booster vaccination. The source of these receptors is a young man who received the YFV17D yellow fever vaccine.

The table lists this clonotype with a few counts. This chain links TRBV7-9 with TRBJ1-4, with D uncertain. The CDR3 loop spans 13 amino acids. Trimming left V 5 bases short and J 5 bases short, with 9 bases between. CDR1 is SEHNR, CDR2 FQNEAQ, per germline (reference sequence). Written as DNA, the CDR3 is TGTGCCAGCAGCAAACAGTCCAATGAAAAACTGTTTTTT. It codes for CASSKQSNEKLFF.

This clonotype was seen at least ten times. The chain recombines TRBV20-1 with TRBJ2-3; 8 nucleotides agree with TRBD2. With 3 bases clipped from V and 3 bases from J, the junction kept 2 bases outside the gene matches. CDR3 length: 13 amino acids. Germline V gene data show CDR1 as DFQATT and CDR2 as SNEGSKA (reference sequence). Here the CDR3 reads CSASGGATDTQYF. DNA for the CDR3: TGCAGTGCTAGCGGGGGGGCAACAGATACGCAGTATTTT.

This clonotype was counted a few times. The gene calls are TRBV4-3 and TRBJ1-6, with D possibly being TRBD1 (6 bases). V gave up 0 bases and J gave up 9 bases, with 9 bases separating them. Germline loops: CDR1 LGHNA, CDR2 YSLEER. This CDR3 comprises 14 residues. As DNA, the CDR3 is TGCGCCAGCAGCCAAGATGGGGGGCCTTCACCCCTCCACTTT. It codes for CASSQDGGPSPLHF.

The chain employs TRBV11-2 and TRBJ2-7; 14 bases agree with TRBD2. Germline lookup yields CDR1 SGHAT and CDR2 FQNNGV. This CDR3 has 17 amino acids. J was trimmed by 4 bases and V by 5 bases; bases with no gene match: 10. CDR3 region: CASSLPRLAGGKYEQYF. Written as DNA, the CDR3 is TGTGCCAGCAGCCTGCCTAGACTAGCGGGGGGGAAATACGAGCAGTACTTC.

The sample holds a few counts of this clonotype. V usage is TRBV2 and J usage is TRBJ1-4; a weak D match, TRBD1 (6 bases). The CDR3 is made up of 19 amino acids. Trimming shortened V by 7 bases and J by 1 base, and 25 bases separated the two germline ends. Germline V CDR1 and CDR2: SNHLY, FYNNEI. CDR3 amino acids: CASTDPPWRAGETNEKLFF. The CDR3 DNA follows: TGTGCCAGCACCGATCCCCCTTGGAGGGCAGGGGAAACTAATGAAAAACTGTTTTTT.

The V gene is TRBV7-8, the J gene TRBJ2-1; 11 bases match TRBD2. Trimming took 5 bases from V and 11 from J; bases not matched to a gene: 8. CDR1 and CDR2 from the germline V gene are SGHVS and FQNEAQ. The CDR3 is made up of 14 amino acids. In DNA form, the CDR3 reads TGTGCCAGCAGCGGTGTAGCGGGGGGGCATAAGCAGTTCTTC. This gives the protein CASSGVAGGHKQFF.

About this clonotype: This may be a read error: a much more frequent sequence differs by one nucleotide. The rearrangement joins TRBV15 to TRBJ2-1; weak D call: TRBD2 (5 bases). The CDR3 consists of 17 residues. Germline V gene lookup returns CDR1 LNHNV and CDR2 YYDKDF (reference sequence). Deletions cut 3 bases from V and 6 bases from J, with 21 bases between. CDR3 loop: CATSSTHGGRAGNEQFF. CDR3 sequence (DNA): TGTGCCACCAGCAGTACTCACGGAGGAAGGGCAGGCAATGAGCAGTTCTTC.

This clonotype was observed a handful of times. This chain uses TRBV29-1 with TRBJ2-2, with 7 bases lining up with TRBD1. Losses at the gene ends were 8 bases for V and 3 bases for J; bases not matched to a gene: 12. CDR1 and CDR2 (germline): SQVTM, ANQGSEA. The CDR3 length is 15 residues. CDR3 in amino acids: CSFNLRGWDTGELFF. As DNA, the CDR3 is TGCAGCTTTAACCTCAGGGGGTGGGACACCGGGGAGCTGTTTTTT.

This clonotype was recorded many times. The CDR3 here is CASSQTPGNEQFF. The CDR3 DNA reads as TGCGCCAGCAGCCAGACTCCGGGGAATGAGCAGTTCTTC. The chain joins TRBV4-1 to TRBJ2-1, with D possibly being TRBD2 (5 bases). V was shortened by 3 bases and J by 7 bases, with 10 bases between the two germline ends. The germline V gene has CDR1 MGHRA and CDR2 YSYEKL. This CDR3 region has 13 residues.

This clonotype was recorded many times. V gene TRBV7-9 combines with J gene TRBJ2-5; 8 positions match TRBD1. The CDR3 has 13 amino acids. Germline CDR1 SEHNR, CDR2 FQNEAQ (reference sequence). The junction had 5 bases not matched to a gene; V was cut back by 10 bases and J by 1 base. CDR3 region: CATTGQGQETQYF. The DNA of the CDR3 is TGTGCCACCACTGGACAGGGCCAAGAGACCCAGTACTTC.

As to this clonotype: One base away lies a much larger clone, so this may be a sequencing read error. J is TRBJ2-6 and V is TRBV6-2 or TRBV6-3; D not resolved. The germline V gene has CDR1 MNHEY and CDR2 SVGEGT. The CDR3 extends over 13 amino acids. The V and J ends lost 6 bases and 3 bases respectively, with 6 bases between them. This chain's CDR3 is CASSPDGANVLTF. The DNA for the CDR3 is TGTGCCAGCAGCCCCGATGGGGCCAACGTCCTGACTTTC.

In the case of this clonotype: Since a much larger clone is just one base distant, this may be a read error. The chain carries TRBV27 and TRBJ2-7; the D is unclear. CDR3 length equals 12 residues. Looked up from germline, CDR1 is MNHEY and CDR2 is SMNVEV (reference sequence). The CDR3 sequence: CASSSPAYEQYF. The CDR3 region has the DNA TGTGCCAGCAGTTCACCGGCCTATGAGCAGTACTTC.

This clonotype was counted many times. The chain carries TRBV13 and TRBJ2-7; 8 positions match TRBD2. The CDR3 loop spans 15 amino acids. Germline V gives CDR1 PRHDT, CDR2 FYEKMQ (reference sequence). V trimming: 5 bases; J trimming: 0 bases; junction bases outside the gene matches: 6. The CDR3 DNA is TGTGCCAGCAGCCATAGCGGGATGAGCTCCTACGAGCAGTACTTC. The encoded protein is CASSHSGMSSYEQYF.

The chain uses TRBV5-1 and TRBJ2-1, with 8 bases that match TRBD2. The CDR3 consists of 15 residues. J was trimmed by 4 bases and V by 0 bases; bases with no gene match: 3. Looked up from germline, CDR1 is SGHRS and CDR2 is YFSETQ. This chain's CDR3 is CASSLEAGAYNEQFF. Written as DNA, the CDR3 is TGCGCCAGCAGCTTGGAAGCGGGGGCTTACAATGAGCAGTTCTTC.

This clonotype was counted many times. The chain has TRBV12-3 or TRBV12-4 and TRBJ1-1; TRBD1 agrees at 8 bases. V lost 3 bases, J lost 4 bases, and 7 bases stayed unmatched. The CDR3 extends over 15 amino acids. CDR3: CASSFRTGITTEAFF. The CDR3 DNA sequence: TGTGCCAGCAGTTTCCGGACAGGGATAACCACTGAAGCTTTCTTT.

The chain has TRBV10-1 and TRBJ2-5; TRBD2 aligns across 8 bases. Germline V lookup: CDR1 WNHNN, CDR2 SYGVQD (reference sequence). Unmatched junction bases numbered 5, after V lost 3 bases and J lost 2 bases. CDR3 length: 15 residues. CDR3 amino acids: CASSDGLAYQETQYF. CDR3 DNA: TGCGCCAGCAGTGACGGACTAGCCTATCAAGAGACCCAGTACTTC.

This clonotype occurred a few times. J is TRBJ2-2 and V is TRBV6-5, with 12 bases matching TRBD2. Germline assignment: CDR1 MNHEY and CDR2 SVGAGI. Trimming took 0 bases from V and 4 from J; bases not matched to a gene: 0. CDR3 size: 16 residues. CDR3 in amino acids: CASSYSTSGGTGELFF. The CDR3 nucleotides are TGTGCCAGCAGTTACTCGACTAGCGGGGGCACCGGGGAGCTGTTTTTT.

The sample holds many counts of this clonotype. The J gene is TRBJ2-1, the V gene TRBV20-1; 11 positions match TRBD2. CDR1 and CDR2 from the germline V gene are DFQATT and SNEGSKA (reference sequence). The CDR3 loop spans 16 amino acids. The V gene end was trimmed by 0 bases and the J gene end by 4 bases; junction bases not matched to a gene: 5. The CDR3 DNA sequence: TGCAGTGCTAGAGATCCGGGACTAGCGGTTTACAATGAGCAGTTCTTC. Its protein is CSARDPGLAVYNEQFF.

Comments on this clonotype: A read error may be the cause here, since a much bigger clone is one base away. The rearrangement uses TRBV7-9 and TRBJ2-1; D call uncertain. This CDR3 has 12 residues. Germline CDR1 SEHNR, CDR2 FQNEAQ (reference sequence). CDR3 residues: CDSSMARDEQFF. CDR3 DNA sequence: TGTGACAGCAGCATGGCCCGGGATGAGCAGTTCTTC.